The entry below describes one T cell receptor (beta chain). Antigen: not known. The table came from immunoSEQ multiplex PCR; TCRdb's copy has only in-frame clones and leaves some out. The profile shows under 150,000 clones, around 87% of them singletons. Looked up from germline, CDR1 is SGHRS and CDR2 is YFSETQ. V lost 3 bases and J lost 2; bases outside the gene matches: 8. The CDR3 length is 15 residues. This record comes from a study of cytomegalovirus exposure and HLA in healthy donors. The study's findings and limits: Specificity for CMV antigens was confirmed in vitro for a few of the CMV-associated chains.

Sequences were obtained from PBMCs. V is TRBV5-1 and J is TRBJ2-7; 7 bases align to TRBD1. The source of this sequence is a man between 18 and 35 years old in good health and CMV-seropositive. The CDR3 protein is CASSSRDSETYEQYF. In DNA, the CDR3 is TGCGCCAGCAGCTCAAGGGACAGCGAAACCTACGAGCAGTACTTC.